This entry is about one T cell receptor (beta chain). Its antigen is still unknown. No base quality information exists; no much larger clone differs at one position. Ipilimumab was given at 1 mg/kg intravenously on day 1 of selected weeks, and checkpoint therapy started 14 to 28 days after autologous transplant. Nivolumab was given at 3 mg/kg intravenously on day 1 of weeks 1, 4, 7, 10, and every two weeks through week 26. Combined checkpoint inhibition with ipilimumab and nivolumab as consolidation after autologous stem cell transplantation was tested in a Phase Ib clinical trial. CDR1 and CDR2 were assigned from the germline V gene (reference sequence) as LNHDA and SQIVND. The CDR3 numbers 13 residues from cysteine through phenylalanine. The kept DNA is CDR3 alone, 39 bases in frame from the first base. At the junction V is shortened by 3 bases and J by 1 base, with 3 bases in between. These data come from a study of ipilimumab plus nivolumab after autologous stem cell transplantation (dated by TCRdb to the early 2020s). Turning to the overall study: The median number of doses received by trial patients was 4 to 6 for ipilimumab and 7 or 8 for nivolumab. The trial enrolled patients with high-risk diffuse large B cell lymphoma, mature T cell lymphoma, or multiple myeloma undergoing autologous transplant. The intent-to-treat population of the trial consisted of under 45 patients. Study-wide conclusions, independent of this receptor: According to the authors, a biologic rationale for studying the approach further came from T cell receptor repertoire, regulatory T cell phenotype and gut microbiota profiles. Combined checkpoint inhibition as post-transplant consolidation was concluded by the authors to appear tolerable.

Library creation used the immunoSEQ multiplex PCR assay. TCRdb provides this immuneACCESS table in a form limited to in-frame rearrangements. Some clones are lacking; in checked studies, under half of them reflect an unresolved V gene, and why the rest are absent is not known. Counted in this sample were around 15,000 clones; under 85% of them appeared once. Of the sample, about 10% falls within the top ten clones. This TCR was recovered from a male donor with primary mediastinal lymphoma. Recombination connected TRBV19 to TRBJ2-2; the D gene assignment is ambiguous. The sample in question was PBMCs, obtained in a trial of ipilimumab plus nivolumab as post-transplant consolidation. The encoded CDR3 is CASSMRNTGELFF. Read as DNA, the sequence is TGTGCCAGTAGTATGAGGAACACCGGGGAGCTGTTTTTT.